This TCR beta chain was captured by sequencing in a study of shared clonotypes between healthy human individuals. As for the study in general: Three CD4 naive, three CD4 memory, two CD8 naive and one CD8 memory plate were used per donor.

With 7 bases clipped from V and 8 bases from J, the junction kept 7 bases outside the gene matches. CDR3 length equals 13 residues. CDR1 ENHRY and CDR2 SYGVKD come from the germline V gene. From CD4+ cells came CD45RA+ naive and CD45RA-negative memory subsets. As handled by the study authors: Junction-only immunoSEQ data arrived without quality scores, meaning filtering differed. Sequencing used immunoSEQ multiplex PCR; TCRdb keeps in-frame clones, though not all of them. D and trimming were read from the DNA, whereas the V and J calls and clone size are those reported in that table. Of approximately 2.5 million clones in the sample, 85% to 95% are singletons; the top ten hold 0.13% to 0.15%.

The sequence was collected from a man between 18 and 35 years old in good health. Input material: naive CD4+ T cells sorted from blood. The sample's subset: CD45RA+ positively selected. The V call is TRBV10-3, the J call TRBJ2-1; 8 nucleotides align to TRBD2. The chain's CDR3 is CAINAGTRDEQFF. CDR3 in DNA: TGTGCCATCAACGCCGGGACTAGGGATGAGCAGTTCTTC.